A few counts support the clone carrying this T cell receptor beta chain. Trimming stripped 5 bases from V and 6 bases from J, with 14 bases between. The CDR3 is 14 residues long. The V gene's germline CDR1 is SGHVS and CDR2 FQNEAQ. These data are taken from a study of blood T cell repertoires in COVID-19. At the level of the study: Samples representing acute and convalescent COVID-19 were sourced from the United States, Italy and Spain. PBMCs, B-cell-depleted T cells, or T cells were the source of the cDNA or gDNA that made up the material.

Authors' analysis steps: Counts of nucleated cells, estimated from reference gene primer amplification, were obtained. Here immunoSEQ multiplex PCR was the method, and the copy in TCRdb shows in-frame clones only, minus some. V, J and clone size reflect that table, while D and trimming were determined from the DNA. The table shows 350,000 to 450,000 clones, with about 90% occurring only once. Followed longitudinally, the Seattle patients had been enrolled during active infection. Specimen: peripheral blood. This chain uses TRBV7-8 with TRBJ1-5, with a possible D match to TRBD1 (6 bases). This sequence originates from a woman in her sixties or seventies with COVID-19, enrolled during active disease. The CDR3 nucleotides read TGTGCCAGCAGCCACGGGGGCGGGGGTCAGCCCCAGCATTTT. Protein product: CASSHGGGGQPQHF.